The rows below give T cell receptor beta chains drawn from one sample of a study of shared clonotypes between healthy human individuals. Only in-frame clones appear in the TCRdb table, and some are missing; sequencing was by immunoSEQ multiplex PCR. There are about 670,000 clones in the sample; about 78% occur only once, and about 1.7% lies in the top ten. Sequencing input: memory CD4+ T cells sorted from blood. Receptors were obtained from a woman in her twenties or thirties in good health. Both conserved end residues are trimmed from each CDR3.

TRBV7-9,ASSPSRDNEQF
TRBV7-9,ASSLGLGQPQH
TRBV7-2,ASSLEIIGSGGNEQF
TRBV2,ASRGVGYEQY
TRBV25-1,ASSVSGTAHGGYT
TRBV6-1,ASSERQFTSQPQH
TRBV6-5,ASSRQTYNTEAF
TRBV4-1,ASSQESRERSYYNEQF
TRBV10-2,ASSESSGVGYEQY
TRBV7-9,ASSLSEVREGRGQF
TRBV19,ASSPNSDTQY
TRBV6-5,ASGAWGTEAYEQY
TRBV2,ASSPNLAGQETQY
TRBV25-1,ASSELGQGYGYT
TRBV2,ASTPGQGRGQPQH
TRBV7-6,ASSSGRSNSPLH
TRBV28,ASSLGQSNYGYT
TRBV25-1,ASRSPPLRGSTQETQY
TRBV6-1,ASRWTGGGEQY
TRBV19,ASRMTGGAYEQY
TRBV10-2,ASSLAGDKTDTQY
TRBV20-1,SVPRAYEQY
TRBV19,ASKSPGYSGNTIY
TRBV18,ASSWGDYNEQF
TRBV18,ASSPRRSGANVLT
TRBV5-1,ASTLADAAYEQY
TRBV4-2,ASSQDLPAGFNQPQH
TRBV6-5,ASSSPAGGPDEQF
TRBV6-4,ASSEGDRGRYGYT
TRBV6-5,ASRRDLRDTQY
TRBV18,ASSPPSGRGNEQF
TRBV10-3,AISPEFKNTEAF
TRBV5-4,ASSLRQQGSTVTEQF
TRBV28,ASSLWTGSGQETQY
TRBV5-4,ASSLNGGTGELF
TRBV5-5,ASSLSWDGSYEQY